These T cell receptor beta chains were read from a single sample in a study of blood T cell repertoires in COVID-19. Here immunoSEQ multiplex PCR was the method, and the copy in TCRdb shows in-frame clones only, minus some. The sample carries roughly 250,000 clones, roughly 88% recorded once. The sample taken for sequencing was PBMCs or T cells enriched from blood (not recorded which). Receptors were obtained from a middle-aged woman with acute COVID-19. Both conserved end residues are trimmed from each CDR3.

cdr3_aa	v_call	j_call
ASSQDPRGRNRRVEYTQY	TRBV3-1/TRBV3-2	TRBJ2-3
ASSSASGRVETQY	TRBV7-9	TRBJ2-5
ASSFLGGSNTDTQY	TRBV5-1	TRBJ2-3
ASSLQGMNTEAF	TRBV28	TRBJ1-1
ASSLGRLSEGRSNEQF	TRBV7-9	TRBJ2-1
ASSLPGSWVDTEAF	TRBV28	TRBJ1-1
ASSPLAGVNEQF	TRBV18	TRBJ2-1
ASSTGNSAF	TRBV28	TRBJ1-1
ASSQSGEKLF	TRBV18	TRBJ1-4
ASGPGYGYT	TRBV28	TRBJ1-2
ATSAQGQGVHNEQF	TRBV24-1	TRBJ2-1
ASSPPPGQGYGYT	TRBV21-1	TRBJ1-2
ASSIASGSDEQF	TRBV19	TRBJ2-1
ASSLWDRGSPPLH	TRBV4-3	TRBJ1-6
ASSETSPGLAGETYEQY	TRBV6-1	TRBJ2-7
ASSSPGRHTEAF	TRBV7-9	TRBJ1-1
ASSSPGQGAYEQY	TRBV27	TRBJ2-7
ASSSSGSYEQY	TRBV27	TRBJ2-7
SASRGVGYGYT	TRBV20-1	TRBJ1-2
ASSTDRDQETQY	TRBV28	TRBJ2-5
ASSPGTSDYNEQF	TRBV4-2	TRBJ2-1
ASSPPSSTEAF	TRBV27	TRBJ1-1
ASSYSSHYGYT	TRBV6-5	TRBJ1-2
ASSPPGGYNSPLH	TRBV9	TRBJ1-6
ASRSVTDTQY	TRBV28	TRBJ2-3
ASRGTGTGFGYT	TRBV5-6	TRBJ1-2
ATSRDSASYT	TRBV15	TRBJ1-2
ASSPSSGRATDTQY	TRBV5-4	TRBJ2-3
ASSVADSYGYT	TRBV9	TRBJ1-2
ACPTGPREKLF	TRBV30	TRBJ1-4
ASSTPGQGYEKLF	TRBV6-5	TRBJ1-4
ASSLSRGAGTGELF	TRBV7-6	TRBJ2-2
ASSDSGRYSTDTQY	TRBV11-2	TRBJ2-3
ASSQSGRTSDTQY	TRBV4-3	TRBJ2-3
ASSLSDGASPLH	TRBV7-2	TRBJ1-6
ASSPGDGYGYT	TRBV9	TRBJ1-2
ASSRRDSQNQPQH	TRBV6-6	TRBJ1-5
ASSAIPGGGGSTEAF	TRBV18	TRBJ1-1
ASTTRVTGFGWMNTEAF	TRBV19	TRBJ1-1
ASSDIAGGPIDTQY	TRBV27	TRBJ2-3
ASSLRDSGRIEQF	TRBV7-9	TRBJ2-1